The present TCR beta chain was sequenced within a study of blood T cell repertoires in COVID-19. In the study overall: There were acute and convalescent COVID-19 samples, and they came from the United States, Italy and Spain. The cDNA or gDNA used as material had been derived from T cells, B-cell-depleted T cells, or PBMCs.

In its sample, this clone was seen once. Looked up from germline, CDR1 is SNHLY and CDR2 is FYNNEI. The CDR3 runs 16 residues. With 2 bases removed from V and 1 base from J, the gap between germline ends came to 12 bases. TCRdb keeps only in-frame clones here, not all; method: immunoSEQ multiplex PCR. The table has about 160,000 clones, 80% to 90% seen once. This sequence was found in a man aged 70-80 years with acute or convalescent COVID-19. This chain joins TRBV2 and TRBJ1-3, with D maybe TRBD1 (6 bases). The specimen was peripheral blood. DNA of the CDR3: TGTGCCAGCAGTGAAAGGGGGAAGGGATCTGGAAACACCATATATTTT. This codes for CASSERGKGSGNTIYF.